This T cell receptor (beta chain) is from a study of T-cell memory formation after mild COVID-19. Study-level findings and limits: Memory sampled before infection contained some responding clones, suggesting cross-reactive memory joined.

V was clipped by 5 bases and J by 0 bases; unmatched bases: 9. The CDR3 totals 16 residues. CDR1 DFQATT and CDR2 SNEGSKA come from the germline V gene (reference sequence). This clonotype appeared a single time. Its antigen is undetermined. TCR alpha and TCR beta cDNA libraries with sample barcodes and UMIs came from 5'RACE using constant-segment primers. MiXCR, run by TCRdb on the 5' RACE reads, gives a single entry per CDR3 protein. The data show some 190,000 distinct CDR3 sequences, with around 20% seen just once and approximately 2.4% held by the top ten. The sample taken for sequencing was PBMCs or a T cell subset sorted from them (not recorded which). This rearrangement joins TRBV20-1 to TRBJ2-4; 8 positions match TRBD2. The TCR originated in an adult woman who had mild COVID-19 (a few samples of this study predate the infection). Cell type and time point are not known. The chain's CDR3 is CSARGGLGLAKNIQYF. The CDR3 DNA reads as TGCAGTGCTCGAGGGGGACTAGGTCTAGCCAAAAACATTCAGTACTTC.